This entry lists 32 T cell receptor beta chains sequenced from one sample in a study of identical twins. TCRdb reprocessed the 5' RACE reads with MiXCR, giving one entry per CDR3 protein. The data contain a few hundred thousand distinct CDR3 sequences, 20% to 25% of them singletons. The same sample was also used in a study of T cells expressing NK-cell markers.

The sequenced sample was CD4+ T cells sorted from blood. These receptors were collected from a woman aged 18 to 35 in good health.

The chain recombines TRBV12-3 or TRBV12-4 with TRBJ1-2, with unresolved D. The CDR3 is 13 amino acids. Deletions cut 5 bases from V and 6 bases from J, with 13 bases between. The DNA for the CDR3 is TGTGCCAGCAGTGCTCGGGTCAGGCATGGCTACACCTTC. It encodes CASSARVRHGYTF.

In its sample, this clonotype was seen a few times. CDR3: CSVWDTNTEAFF. The CDR3 DNA follows: TGCAGTGTTTGGGACACCAACACTGAAGCTTTCTTT. The gene calls are TRBV20-1 and TRBJ1-1, with D possibly matching TRBD1 (6 bases). This CDR3 contains 12 residues. Germline lookup yields CDR1 DFQATT and CDR2 SNEGSKA (reference sequence). V was trimmed by 7 bases and J by 2 bases, leaving 11 bases between them.

The chain links TRBV4-3 to TRBJ2-5, with D perhaps being TRBD1 or TRBD2 (5 bases each). CDR1 and CDR2 (germline): LGHNA, YSLEER. Trimming took off 4 bases at V and 5 bases at J, with 14 bases between the two ends. The CDR3 spans 14 residues. Written as DNA, the CDR3 is TGCGCCAGCAGCCGTCGGGTAGGGACCGAGACCCAGTACTTC. Its translation is CASSRRVGTETQYF.

The chain has TRBV9 and TRBJ2-7; maybe TRBD2 (5 bases). Germline values: CDR1 SGDLS, CDR2 YYNGEE. The length of the CDR3 is 14 residues. The V gene lost 3 bases and the J gene lost 0 bases, with 10 bases spanning the gap. This chain's CDR3 is CASSERQSSYEQYF. The CDR3 region has the DNA TGTGCCAGCAGCGAGCGGCAGAGCTCCTACGAGCAGTACTTC.

This clonotype has more than one count but fewer than ten. The chain joins TRBV20-1 to TRBJ2-5; TRBD2 matches at 9 bases. Germline V gene data show CDR1 as DFQATT and CDR2 as SNEGSKA (reference sequence). The CDR3 has 14 residues. CDR3 protein: CRSSRLAEEETQYF. The CDR3 DNA reads as TGCAGAAGTAGTAGACTAGCGGAAGAGGAGACCCAGTACTTC.

This chain links TRBV20-1 with TRBJ2-3, with D possibly being TRBD1 or TRBD2 (5 bases each). This CDR3 is built from 14 residues. Deletions cut 1 base from V and 8 bases from J, with 16 bases between. Per the germline V gene, CDR1 is DFQATT and CDR2 is SNEGSKA (reference sequence). The CDR3 sequence: CSARVRREQGTQYF. CDR3 nucleotide sequence: TGCAGTGCTAGAGTTCGCAGGGAGCAGGGTACGCAGTATTTT.

CDR3 sequence: CASSYPGTGGEQYF. CDR3 nucleotide sequence: TGTGCCAGCAGTTACCCCGGGACAGGGGGCGAGCAGTACTTC. The chain links TRBV6-5 to TRBJ2-7; TRBD1 matches 11 bases. The J segment lost 6 bases and the V segment lost 2 bases, leaving 3 bases of the junction unmatched. The germline gives CDR1 MNHEY, CDR2 SVGAGI. The CDR3 extends over 14 amino acids.

The chain recombines TRBV12-3 or TRBV12-4 with TRBJ1-1; D not certain. This CDR3 contains 11 residues. The V end was cut by 8 bases, the J end by 6 bases, with 10 bases between. The CDR3 here is CASRGPAEAFF. CDR3 in DNA: TGTGCCAGCCGCGGGCCGGCTGAAGCTTTCTTT.

At least ten counts were recorded for this clonotype. The gene calls are TRBV29-1 and TRBJ1-2, with D unclear. Germline V gene sequence: CDR1 SQVTM, CDR2 ANQGSEA. The CDR3 totals 12 residues. The V end lost 6 bases, the J end lost 2 bases, and 10 bases lay between the germline ends. CDR3 region: CSVTLRNYGYTF. CDR3 bases: TGCAGCGTGACCCTCAGGAACTATGGCTACACCTTC.

A few counts support this clonotype. This chain joins TRBV4-3 and TRBJ2-3, with D unclear. V was clipped by 4 bases and J by 2 bases, with 7 bases between them. Germline V gene lookup returns CDR1 LGHNA and CDR2 YSLEER. There are 13 residues in the CDR3. The CDR3 is CASSPGHTDTQYF. CDR3 coding DNA: TGCGCCAGCAGCCCGGGCCACACAGATACGCAGTATTTT.

This clonotype was detected only a few times. The chain joins TRBV29-1 to TRBJ1-1, with D perhaps matching TRBD1 (6 bases). Germline loops: CDR1 SQVTM, CDR2 ANQGSEA. The CDR3 covers 11 residues. V lost 8 bases, J lost 4 bases, and 11 bases lay in between. This CDR3 reads CSTTGLTEAFF. The CDR3, as DNA: TGCAGCACTACAGGGCTCACTGAAGCTTTCTTT. Full variable domain (missing parts from reference TRBV29-1 and TRBJ1-1): SAVISQKPSRDICQRGTSLTIQCQVDSQVTMMFWYRQQPGQSLTLIATANQGSEATYESGFVIDKFPISRPNLTFSTLTVSNMSPEDSSIYLCSTTGLTEAFFGQGTRLTVV.

This clonotype was counted between two and nine times. V is TRBV5-5 and J is TRBJ2-7; TRBD1 agrees at 7 bases. The CDR3 runs to 16 residues. CDR1 is SGHKS, CDR2 YYEKEE, per germline (reference sequence). The trim removed 0 bases at V and 2 bases at J, leaving 8 bases unmatched. DNA for the CDR3: TGTGCCAGCAGCTTGGAATTGAGAGGGGGCACCTACGAGCAGTACTTC. Translated: CASSLELRGGTYEQYF.

V usage is TRBV4-2 and J usage is TRBJ2-6; perhaps TRBD2 as D (5 bases). The V gene's germline CDR1 is LGHNA and CDR2 YNFKEQ. There are 19 residues in the CDR3. V dropped 0 bases and J dropped 2 bases, with 17 bases sitting between them. The CDR3 DNA is TGTGCCAGCAGCCAAGATCGAAGGTCGGGGATGGCTGGGGCCAACGTCCTGACTTTC. Translated: CASSQDRRSGMAGANVLTF.

The chain uses TRBV7-2 and TRBJ2-3; 7 nucleotides agree with TRBD2. Germline values: CDR1 SGHTA, CDR2 FQGNSA. CDR3 length: 15 residues. V gave up 6 bases and J gave up 6 bases; unmatched junction bases: 12. CDR3 bases: TGTGCCAGCAGTCCGTTGTGGGCGGGAGTTGATACGCAGTATTTT. Amino acid sequence: CASSPLWAGVDTQYF.

The CDR3 region has the DNA TGCAGTGCTAGTCCGGACAGGGGTACCTATGGCTACACCTTC. Amino acid sequence: CSASPDRGTYGYTF. The chain carries TRBV20-1 and TRBJ1-2, with 9 bases lining up with TRBD1. The CDR3 is 14 amino acids. V lost 3 bases and J lost 4; bases outside the gene matches: 6. The germline V gene has CDR1 DFQATT and CDR2 SNEGSKA (reference sequence).

The chain combines TRBV5-1 with TRBJ2-1; D is possibly TRBD1 (7 bases). Trimming shortened V by 0 bases and J by 3 bases, and 10 bases separated the two germline ends. The germline V gene encodes CDR1 SGHRS and CDR2 YFSETQ. There are 15 residues in the CDR3. The CDR3 sequence: CASSLDRGGYNEQFF. The CDR3 DNA reads as TGCGCCAGCAGCTTGGACAGGGGAGGCTACAATGAGCAGTTCTTC.

Only a few counts were recorded for this clonotype. This rearrangement joins TRBV6-2 or TRBV6-3 to TRBJ2-4; D uncertain. The CDR3 sequence is 15 residues long. V lost 7 bases, J lost 0 bases, and 13 bases lay in between. Looked up from germline, CDR1 is MNHEY and CDR2 is SVGEGT. Here the CDR3 reads CASKASGLAKNIQYF. CDR3 coding DNA: TGTGCCAGCAAAGCCTCCGGATTAGCCAAAAACATTCAGTACTTC.

The V and J genes are TRBV30 and TRBJ1-2; D not resolved. Trimming left V 2 bases short and J 4 bases short, with 20 bases between. Germline CDR1 is GTSNPN and CDR2 is SVGIG (reference sequence). The CDR3 runs to 16 residues. DNA for the CDR3: TGTGCCTGGAGTACGACCCGGAGCAGTTCAGGCTATGGCTACACCTTC. It translates to CAWSTTRSSSGYGYTF.

This clonotype was recorded a few times. The chain is built from TRBV4-3 and TRBJ2-3; either TRBD1 or TRBD2 may supply D (6 bases each). The CDR3 has 18 amino acids. The ends were cut back, 1 base at V and 0 bases at J, with 17 bases in the middle. From germline, CDR1 is LGHNA and CDR2 YSLEER. Written as DNA, the CDR3 is TGCGCCAGCAGCCAAGGTGGGGGCGGAGGGACTAGCACAGATACGCAGTATTTT. It is translated as CASSQGGGGGTSTDTQYF.

The CDR3 is CASSQDRREEQFF. The DNA for the CDR3 is TGCGCCAGCAGCCAAGATCGCCGGGAAGAGCAGTTCTTC. This sequence joins TRBV4-3 and TRBJ2-1; D perhaps matches TRBD2 (5 bases). Trimming left V 0 bases short and J 10 bases short, with 10 bases between. Germline V lookup: CDR1 LGHNA, CDR2 YSLEER. CDR3 length equals 13 residues.

V and J are TRBV15 and TRBJ2-7; TRBD1 might be the D (5 bases). Germline values: CDR1 LNHNV, CDR2 YYDKDF (reference sequence). CDR3 length equals 13 residues. V lost 1 base to trimming and J lost 2 bases, with 6 bases between them. The CDR3 is CATSRGQTYEQYF. The DNA for the CDR3 is TGTGCCACCAGCAGAGGACAGACCTACGAGCAGTACTTC.

CDR3 in DNA: TGTGCCAGCAGTTTCCAGGCGATGAACACTGAAGCTTTCTTT. Amino acids: CASSFQAMNTEAFF. V and J are TRBV12-3 or TRBV12-4 and TRBJ1-1; D gene uncertain. The V end lost 3 bases, the J end lost 0 bases, and 8 bases lay between the germline ends. The CDR3 is made up of 14 amino acids.

The chain uses TRBV4-3 and TRBJ2-1, with 11 bases that match TRBD1. With V trimmed by 1 base and J by 6 bases, 5 bases remained unmatched. CDR3 length: 16 amino acids. In germline, CDR1 is LGHNA, CDR2 YSLEER. CDR3 amino acids: CASSQVPGQGGNEQFF. DNA of the CDR3: TGCGCCAGCAGCCAAGTTCCGGGACAGGGGGGCAATGAGCAGTTCTTC.

The genes are TRBV7-2 and TRBJ2-3; 7 nucleotides line up with TRBD1. CDR3 size: 17 residues. Unmatched junction bases numbered 13, after V lost 6 bases and J lost 1 base. The germline gives CDR1 SGHTA, CDR2 FQGNSA. CDR3 sequence (DNA): TGTGCCAGCAGGCCACAGGGGTACTTGCTTCGCACAGATACGCAGTATTTT. It yields the protein CASRPQGYLLRTDTQYF.

The rearrangement uses TRBV7-6 and TRBJ2-7; D unresolved. The V end lost 5 bases, the J end lost 0 bases, and 14 bases lay between the germline ends. The CDR3 is made up of 15 amino acids. The germline V gene has CDR1 SGHVS and CDR2 FNYEAQ. The chain's CDR3 is CASSVFGGDSYEQYF. In nucleotides, the CDR3 is TGTGCCAGCAGCGTGTTCGGTGGGGACTCCTACGAGCAGTACTTC.

This sequence joins TRBV28 and TRBJ2-5; 13 nucleotides line up with TRBD2. J lost 7 bases, V lost 5 bases, and 10 bases had no gene match. The CDR3 covers 16 residues. Germline loops: CDR1 MDHEN, CDR2 SYDVKM. The CDR3 nucleotides are TGTGCCAGCAGTCCAGGGACTAGCGGGGTTCGGAGGACCCAGTACTTC. This sequence encodes CASSPGTSGVRRTQYF.

This clonotype was found a few times. The chain is built from TRBV20-1 and TRBJ2-7, with D unclear. Trimming shortened V by 2 bases and J by 4 bases, and 9 bases separated the two germline ends. Germline V gene sequence: CDR1 DFQATT, CDR2 SNEGSKA (reference sequence). The CDR3 contains 12 residues. The CDR3 here is CSARMDAYEQYF. The CDR3 DNA is TGCAGTGCTAGAATGGACGCTTACGAGCAGTACTTC.

The CDR3 protein is CASSDGRAHGSQYF. CDR3 DNA sequence: TGTGCCAGCAGCGACGGGCGGGCCCACGGTTCGCAGTATTTT. The chain employs TRBV6-2 or TRBV6-3 and TRBJ2-3; perhaps TRBD2 as D (5 bases). Germline V CDR1 and CDR2: MNHEY, SVGEGT. The CDR3 extends over 14 amino acids. V lost 6 bases, J lost 10 bases, and 20 bases lay in between.

The chain uses TRBV6-5 and TRBJ2-3, with D tentatively TRBD1 (5 bases). The germline CDR1 and CDR2 sequences are MNHEY and SVGAGI. V gave up 0 bases and J gave up 2 bases, with 12 bases separating them. The CDR3 is made up of 16 amino acids. The CDR3 is CASSYSMSGATDTQYF. The DNA of the CDR3 is TGTGCCAGCAGTTACTCGATGTCTGGGGCCACAGATACGCAGTATTTT.

The rearrangement uses TRBV9 and TRBJ1-3, with D uncertain. The germline gives CDR1 SGDLS, CDR2 YYNGEE. The CDR3 consists of 15 residues. Between the trimmed V and J ends, which lost 0 bases and 4 bases, there was a span of 11 bases. DNA for the CDR3: TGTGCCAGCAGCGTAGCTACCTGGAAGGGAAACACCATATATTTT. This codes for CASSVATWKGNTIYF.

This rearrangement joins TRBV7-2 to TRBJ2-3; TRBD2 aligns across 9 bases. The J segment lost 1 base and the V segment lost 0 bases, leaving 2 bases of the junction unmatched. This CDR3 is 16 amino acids long. CDR1 SGHTA and CDR2 FQGNSA come from the germline V gene. The CDR3, as DNA: TGTGCCAGCAGCTTAGCTGCTAGCGGGGGCACAGATACGCAGTATTTT. This gives the protein CASSLAASGGTDTQYF.

The table lists this clonotype with a few counts. CDR3 region: CSAETLAGGSYEQYF. CDR3 coding DNA: TGCAGTGCTGAAACGTTAGCGGGGGGTTCCTACGAGCAGTACTTC. This chain links TRBV20-1 with TRBJ2-7; 10 bases are shared with TRBD2. CDR3 length: 15 amino acids. Germline CDR1 reads DFQATT; CDR2 reads SNEGSKA (reference sequence). V lost 5 bases to trimming and J lost 1 base; unmatched junction nucleotides: 8.